The clone carrying this T cell receptor (beta chain) has ten or more counts. Its antigen is still unknown. TCRdb analysed the 5' RACE reads with MiXCR anew, one entry per CDR3 protein. The sample carries approximately 190,000 distinct CDR3 sequences, less than 20% recorded once. V was shortened by 1 base and J by 0 bases, with 5 bases between the two germline ends. The germline CDR1 and CDR2 sequences are SGHDT and YYEEEE. This CDR3 is 14 amino acids long. The data derive from a study of identical twins. Study conclusions and caveats: Invariant T cells like MAIT and iNKT could partly confound the zero-insertion analyses. The abundant beta clonotypes from cord blood had fewer insertions, and memory repertoires had none of this.

These records were also assigned to another study, of T cells expressing NK-cell markers. That paper states: The study sequenced eight donors, seven HCMV-seropositive and one seronegative. A few donors likewise had their CD3+CD56-NKG2C+ fraction led by these clonotypes.

The sequenced sample consisted of CD8+ T cells sorted from blood. The genes are TRBV5-6 and TRBJ1-5; D not certain. This receptor was taken from a young woman in good health. CDR3 nucleotides: TGTGCCAGCAGCTTGTGGGGTAGCAATCAGCCCCAGCATTTT. This gives the protein CASSLWGSNQPQHF. The full variable domain, in which reference TRBV5-6 and TRBJ1-5 provide the parts outside the CDR3, is DAGVTQSPTHLIKTRGQQVTLRCSPKSGHDTVSWYQQALGQGPQFIFQYYEEEERQRGNFPDRFSGHQFPNYSSELNVNALLLGDSALYLCASSLWGSNQPQHFGDGTRLSIL.